This TCR beta chain was observed in a study of T cells in tumors after PD-1 blockade. Study-level information: Each patient got pembrolizumab 200 mg every 3 weeks or cemiplimab 350 mg every 2 weeks. Mean per blood sample: 95,000 to 130,000 templates (roughly 21,000-270,000), 35,000 to 45,000 unique clonotypes. A subset received ongoing vismodegib 150 mg daily alongside anti-PD-1 therapy. Study conclusions and caveats: Around 45% of tumor TCR clonotypes were also found in blood.

The V gene's germline CDR1 is SGHTA and CDR2 FQGNSA. The ends lost 5 bases at V and 3 bases at J; junction bases unmatched: 7. This CDR3 spans 15 amino acids. Concerning this clone: What it binds is unknown.

Sequencing used immunoSEQ multiplex PCR; TCRdb keeps in-frame clones, though not all of them. The sample records approximately 46,000 clones, approximately 79% being singletons. The sequences come from PBMCs, collected before anti-PD-1 treatment. The receptor comes from a human donor with basal cell carcinoma. The rearrangement links TRBV7-2 to TRBJ2-1; 7 bases are shared with TRBD1. CDR3 DNA: TGTGCCAGCAGCCCGGGACAGCTACTCTACAATGAGCAGTTCTTC. Translation gives CASSPGQLLYNEQFF.